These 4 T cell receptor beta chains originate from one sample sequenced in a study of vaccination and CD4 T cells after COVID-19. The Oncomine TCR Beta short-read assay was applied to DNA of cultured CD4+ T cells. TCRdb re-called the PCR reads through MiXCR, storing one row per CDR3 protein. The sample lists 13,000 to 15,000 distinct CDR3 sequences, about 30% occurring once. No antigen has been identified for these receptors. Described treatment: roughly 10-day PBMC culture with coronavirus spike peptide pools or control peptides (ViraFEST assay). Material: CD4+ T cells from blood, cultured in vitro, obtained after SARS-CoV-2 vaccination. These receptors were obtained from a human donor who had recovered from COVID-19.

The CDR3 here is CSEWEEDQETQYF. The CDR3 DNA reads TGCAGTGAGTGGGAGGAGGACCAAGAGACCCAGTACTTC. The chain joins TRBV20-1 to TRBJ2-5; a weak D match, TRBD2 (6 bases). CDR1 and CDR2 (germline): DFQATT, SNEGSKA (reference sequence). The CDR3 extends over 13 amino acids. Trimming took 7 bases from V and 0 from J, leaving 12 bases between them.

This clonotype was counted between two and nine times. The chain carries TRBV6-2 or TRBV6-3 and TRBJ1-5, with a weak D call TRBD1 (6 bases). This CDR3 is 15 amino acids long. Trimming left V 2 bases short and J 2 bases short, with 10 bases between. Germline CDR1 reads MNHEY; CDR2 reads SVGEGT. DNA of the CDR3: TGTGCCAGCAGTTACGGGGGCGGGGGCAATCAGCCCCAGCATTTT. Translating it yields CASSYGGGGNQPQHF.

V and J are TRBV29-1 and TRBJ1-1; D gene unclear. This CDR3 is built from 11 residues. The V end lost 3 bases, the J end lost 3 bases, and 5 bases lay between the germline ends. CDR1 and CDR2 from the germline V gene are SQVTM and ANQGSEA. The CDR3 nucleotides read TGCAGCGTTGAGCGAGACACTGAAGCTTTCTTT. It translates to CSVERDTEAFF.

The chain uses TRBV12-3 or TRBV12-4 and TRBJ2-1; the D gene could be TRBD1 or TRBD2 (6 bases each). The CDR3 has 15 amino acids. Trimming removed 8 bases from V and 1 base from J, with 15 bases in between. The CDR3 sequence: CASSGGPHSYNEQFF. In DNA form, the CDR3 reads TGTGCCAGCTCTGGGGGGCCCCATTCCTACAATGAGCAGTTCTTC.